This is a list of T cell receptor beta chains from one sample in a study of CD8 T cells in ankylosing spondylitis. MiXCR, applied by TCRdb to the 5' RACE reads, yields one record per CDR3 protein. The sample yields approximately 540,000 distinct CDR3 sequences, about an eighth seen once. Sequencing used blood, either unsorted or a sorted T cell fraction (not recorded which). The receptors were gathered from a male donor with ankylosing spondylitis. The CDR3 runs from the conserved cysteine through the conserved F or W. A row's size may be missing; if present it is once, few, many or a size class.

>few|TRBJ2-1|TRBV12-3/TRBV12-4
CASSLQGGYNEQFF
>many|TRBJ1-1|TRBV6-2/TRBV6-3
CASTMNTEAFF
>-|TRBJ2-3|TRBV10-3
CAISGNIPDTQYF
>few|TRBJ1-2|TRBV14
CASSSRAGGQGYGYTF
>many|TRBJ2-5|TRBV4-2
CASSQKTSGSGETQYF
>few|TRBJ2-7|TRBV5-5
CASSLIYNQEQYF
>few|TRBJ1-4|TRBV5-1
CASSFNGNSDEKLFF
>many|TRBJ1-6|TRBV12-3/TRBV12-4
CASSQGEAGAGSPLHF
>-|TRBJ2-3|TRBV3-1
CASSQDLAGRTDTQYF
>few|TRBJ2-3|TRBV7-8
CASSLIAGRTDTQYF
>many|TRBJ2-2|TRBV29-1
CSARLAGGTGELFF
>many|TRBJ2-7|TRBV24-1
CATSPSGRSSYEQYF
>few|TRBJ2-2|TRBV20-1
CSARDYGTGELFF
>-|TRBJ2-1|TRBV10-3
CAISDSDSNYNEQFF
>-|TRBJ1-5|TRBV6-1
CASREDSNQPQHF
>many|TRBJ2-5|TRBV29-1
CSVEVLNGRAQETQYF
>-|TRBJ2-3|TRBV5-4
CASRPGQAGDTQYF
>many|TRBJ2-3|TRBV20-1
CSAILAGNRETQYF
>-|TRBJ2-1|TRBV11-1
CASSLAGELIEQFF
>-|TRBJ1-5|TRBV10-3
CAISESKSNAPGGEGNQPQHF
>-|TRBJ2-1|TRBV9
CASGNYNEQFF
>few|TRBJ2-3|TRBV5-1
CASRRAEPTDTQYF
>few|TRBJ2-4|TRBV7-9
CASSLARTGDKNIQYF
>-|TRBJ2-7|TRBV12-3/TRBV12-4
CASTPGLAAYEQYF
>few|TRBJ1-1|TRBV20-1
CSAQRGQVNTEAFF